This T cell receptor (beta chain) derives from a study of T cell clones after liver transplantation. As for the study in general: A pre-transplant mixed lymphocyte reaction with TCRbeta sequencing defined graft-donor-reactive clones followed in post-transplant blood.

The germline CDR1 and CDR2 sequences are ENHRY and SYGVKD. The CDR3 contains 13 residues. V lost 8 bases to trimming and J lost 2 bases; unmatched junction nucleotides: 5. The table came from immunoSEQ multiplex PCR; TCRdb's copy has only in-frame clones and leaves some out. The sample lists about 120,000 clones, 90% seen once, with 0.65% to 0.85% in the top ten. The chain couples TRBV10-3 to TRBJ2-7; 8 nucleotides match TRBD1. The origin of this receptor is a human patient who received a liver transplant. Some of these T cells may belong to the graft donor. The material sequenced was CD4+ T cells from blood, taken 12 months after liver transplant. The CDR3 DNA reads TGTGCCATCCGGACAGGGCCTCCCTACGAGCAGTACTTC. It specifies CAIRTGPPYEQYF.